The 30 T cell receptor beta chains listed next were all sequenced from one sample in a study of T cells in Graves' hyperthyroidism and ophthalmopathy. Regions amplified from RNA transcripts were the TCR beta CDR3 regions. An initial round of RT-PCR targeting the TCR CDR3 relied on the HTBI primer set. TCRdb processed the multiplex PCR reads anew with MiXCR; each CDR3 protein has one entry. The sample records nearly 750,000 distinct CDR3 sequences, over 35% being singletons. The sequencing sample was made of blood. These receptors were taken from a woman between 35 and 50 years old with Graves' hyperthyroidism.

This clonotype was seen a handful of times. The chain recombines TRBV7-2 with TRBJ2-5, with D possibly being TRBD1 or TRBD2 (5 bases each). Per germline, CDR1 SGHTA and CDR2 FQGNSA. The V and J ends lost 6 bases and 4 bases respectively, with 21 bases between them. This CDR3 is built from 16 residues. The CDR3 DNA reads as TGTGCCAGCAGTCAATCCGGGACGGTGGGGCGAGAGACCCAGTACTTC. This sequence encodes CASSQSGTVGRETQYF.

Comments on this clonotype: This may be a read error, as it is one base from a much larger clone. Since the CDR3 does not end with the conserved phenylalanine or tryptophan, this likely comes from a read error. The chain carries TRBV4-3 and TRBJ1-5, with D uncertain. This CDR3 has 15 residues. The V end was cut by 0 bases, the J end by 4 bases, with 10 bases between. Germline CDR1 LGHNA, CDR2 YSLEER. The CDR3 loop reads CASSQDLTRNQPQHL. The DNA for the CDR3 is TGCGCCAGCAGCCAAGATTTAACACGGAATCAGCCCCAGCATTTG.

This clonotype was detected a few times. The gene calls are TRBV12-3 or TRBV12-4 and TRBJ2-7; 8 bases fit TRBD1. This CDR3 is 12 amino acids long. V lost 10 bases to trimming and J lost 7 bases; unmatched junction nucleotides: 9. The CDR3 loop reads CATWTGFNEQYF. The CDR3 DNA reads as TGTGCCACCTGGACAGGGTTCAATGAGCAGTACTTC.

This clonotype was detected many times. CDR3 amino acids: CASLGTGLSPLHF. CDR3 DNA sequence: TGTGCCAGTTTGGGGACAGGTCTTTCACCCCTCCACTTT. The J gene is TRBJ1-6, the V gene TRBV10-3, with 8 positions matching TRBD1. V lost 10 bases, J lost 9 bases, and 8 bases stayed unmatched. The CDR3 is 13 residues long. Germline-derived CDR1 and CDR2 are ENHRY and SYGVKD.

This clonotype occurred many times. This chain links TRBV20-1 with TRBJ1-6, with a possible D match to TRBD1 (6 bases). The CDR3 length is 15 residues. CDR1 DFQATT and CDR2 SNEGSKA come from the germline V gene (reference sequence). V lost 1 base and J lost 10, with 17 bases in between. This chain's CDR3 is CSARASGGRGSPLHF. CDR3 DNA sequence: TGCAGTGCTAGAGCCTCGGGGGGCCGAGGCTCACCCCTCCACTTT.

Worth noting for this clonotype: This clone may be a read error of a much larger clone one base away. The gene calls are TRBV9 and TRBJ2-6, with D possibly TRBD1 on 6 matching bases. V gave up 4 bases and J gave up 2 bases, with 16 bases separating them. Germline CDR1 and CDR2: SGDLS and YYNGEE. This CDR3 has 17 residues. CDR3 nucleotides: TGTGCCAGCAGCATAGTTGGGCCAGGGGCTGGGGCCAACGTCCTGACTTTC. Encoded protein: CASSIVGPGAGANVLTF.

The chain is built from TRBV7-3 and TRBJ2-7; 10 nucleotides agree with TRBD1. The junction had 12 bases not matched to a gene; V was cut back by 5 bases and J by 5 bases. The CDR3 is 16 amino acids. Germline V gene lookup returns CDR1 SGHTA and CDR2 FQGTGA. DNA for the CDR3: TGTGCCAGCAGCCCCGGGACAGGGGCTGGGACCCACGAGCAGTACTTC. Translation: CASSPGTGAGTHEQYF.

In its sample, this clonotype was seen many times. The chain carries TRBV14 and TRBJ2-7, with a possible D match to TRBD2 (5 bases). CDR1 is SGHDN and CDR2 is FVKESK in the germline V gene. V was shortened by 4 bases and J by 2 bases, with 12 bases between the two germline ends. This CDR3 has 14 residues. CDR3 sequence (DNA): TGTGCCAGCAGCCTAGCAAGGCGGGCCTACGAGCAGTACTTC. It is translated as CASSLARRAYEQYF.

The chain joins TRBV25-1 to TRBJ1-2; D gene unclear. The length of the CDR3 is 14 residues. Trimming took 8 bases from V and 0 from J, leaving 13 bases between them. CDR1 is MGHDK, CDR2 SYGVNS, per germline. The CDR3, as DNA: TGTGCCAGCCCTTTCGGCGAGACTAACTATGGCTACACCTTC. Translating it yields CASPFGETNYGYTF.

CDR3 DNA sequence: TGTGCCAGCAGTTTATCGGGAGTAGGAGAGACCCAGTACTTC. Its translation: CASSLSGVGETQYF. V and J are TRBV27 and TRBJ2-5, with a weak D call TRBD2 (5 bases). Germline V gives CDR1 MNHEY, CDR2 SMNVEV (reference sequence). This CDR3 is built from 14 residues. Trimming removed 0 bases from V and 4 bases from J, with 9 bases in between.

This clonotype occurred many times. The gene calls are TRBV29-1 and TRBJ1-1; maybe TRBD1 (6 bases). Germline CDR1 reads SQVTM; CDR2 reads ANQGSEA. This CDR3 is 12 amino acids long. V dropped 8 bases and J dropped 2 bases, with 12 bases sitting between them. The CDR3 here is CSIQGGNTEAFF. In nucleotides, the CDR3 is TGCAGCATACAGGGTGGAAACACTGAAGCTTTCTTT.

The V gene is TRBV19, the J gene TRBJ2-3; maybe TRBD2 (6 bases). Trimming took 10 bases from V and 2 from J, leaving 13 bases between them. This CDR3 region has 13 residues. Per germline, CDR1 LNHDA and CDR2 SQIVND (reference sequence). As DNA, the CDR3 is TGTGCCATCCGAGGCGGGGTCACAGATACGCAGTATTTT. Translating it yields CAIRGGVTDTQYF. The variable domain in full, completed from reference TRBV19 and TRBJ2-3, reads DGGITQSPKYLFRKEGQNVTLSCEQNLNHDAMYWYRQDPGQGLRLIYYSQIVNDFQKGDIAEGYSVSREKKESFPLTVTSAQKNPTAFYLCAIRGGVTDTQYFGPGTRLTVL.

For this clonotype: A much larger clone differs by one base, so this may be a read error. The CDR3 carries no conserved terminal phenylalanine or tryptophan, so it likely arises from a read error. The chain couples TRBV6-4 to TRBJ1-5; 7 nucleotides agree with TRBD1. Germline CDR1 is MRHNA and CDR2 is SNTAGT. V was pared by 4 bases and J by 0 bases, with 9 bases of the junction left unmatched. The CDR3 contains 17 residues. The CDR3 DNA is TGTGCCAGCAGTGCCCGAGGGACAGCGAATAGCAATCAGCCCCAGCATTCT. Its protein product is CASSARGTANSNQPQHS.

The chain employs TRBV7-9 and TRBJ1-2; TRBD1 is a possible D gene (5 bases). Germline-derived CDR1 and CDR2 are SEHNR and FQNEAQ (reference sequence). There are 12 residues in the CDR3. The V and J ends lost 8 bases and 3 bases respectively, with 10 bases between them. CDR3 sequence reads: CASGWGDYGYTF. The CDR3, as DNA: TGTGCCAGCGGCTGGGGGGACTATGGCTACACCTTC.

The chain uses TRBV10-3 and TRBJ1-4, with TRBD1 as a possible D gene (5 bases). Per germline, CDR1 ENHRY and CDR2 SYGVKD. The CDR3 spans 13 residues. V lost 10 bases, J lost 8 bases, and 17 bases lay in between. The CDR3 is CASARGGREKLFF. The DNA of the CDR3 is TGTGCCAGCGCCCGGGGGGGACGCGAAAAACTGTTTTTT.

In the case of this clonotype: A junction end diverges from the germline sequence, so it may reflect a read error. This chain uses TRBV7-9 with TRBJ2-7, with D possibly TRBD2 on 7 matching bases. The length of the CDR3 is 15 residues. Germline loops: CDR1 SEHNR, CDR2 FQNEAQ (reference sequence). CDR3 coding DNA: TGCGCCAGCAGCTGGCGACGGGGGGCGCTCCACGAGCAGTACTTC. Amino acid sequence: CASSWRRGALHEQYF.

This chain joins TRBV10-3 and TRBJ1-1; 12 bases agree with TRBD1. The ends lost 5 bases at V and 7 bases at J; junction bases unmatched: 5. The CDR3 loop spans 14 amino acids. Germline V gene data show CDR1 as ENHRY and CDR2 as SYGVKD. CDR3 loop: CAISPGQGADEAFF. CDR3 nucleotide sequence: TGTGCCATCAGTCCGGGACAGGGGGCGGATGAAGCTTTCTTT.

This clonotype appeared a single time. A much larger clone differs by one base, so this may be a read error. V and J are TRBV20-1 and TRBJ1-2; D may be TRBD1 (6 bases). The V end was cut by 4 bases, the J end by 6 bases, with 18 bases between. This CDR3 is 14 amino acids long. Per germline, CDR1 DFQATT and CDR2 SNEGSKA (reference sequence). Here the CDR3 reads CSAMGGGGLDGYTF. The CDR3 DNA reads TGCAGTGCTATGGGTGGCGGGGGGCTGGATGGCTACACCTTC.

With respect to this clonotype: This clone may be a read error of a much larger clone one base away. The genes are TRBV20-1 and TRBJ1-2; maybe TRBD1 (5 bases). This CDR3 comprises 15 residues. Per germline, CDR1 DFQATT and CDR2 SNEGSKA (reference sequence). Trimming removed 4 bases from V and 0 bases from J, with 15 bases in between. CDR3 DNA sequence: TGCAGTGCTATGGGGACGGATGAAGCTAACTATGGCTACACCTTC. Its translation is CSAMGTDEANYGYTF.

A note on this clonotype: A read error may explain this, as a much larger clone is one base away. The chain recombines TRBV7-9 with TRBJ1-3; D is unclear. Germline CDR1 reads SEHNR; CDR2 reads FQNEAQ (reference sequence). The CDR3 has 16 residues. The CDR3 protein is CASSQYLLGSGDTIYF. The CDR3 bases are TGCGCCAGCAGCCAATACTTGCTAGGCTCTGGAGACACCATATATTTT.

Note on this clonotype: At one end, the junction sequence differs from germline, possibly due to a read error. The CDR3 DNA reads TGCGCCAACGCCCGGGACCTTTGGTCGACCCTCCACTTT. Translated: CANARDLWSTLHF. The chain has TRBV6-1 and TRBJ1-6; D might be TRBD1 (5 bases). This CDR3 is built from 13 residues. Germline V gene data show CDR1 as MNHNS and CDR2 as SASEGT.

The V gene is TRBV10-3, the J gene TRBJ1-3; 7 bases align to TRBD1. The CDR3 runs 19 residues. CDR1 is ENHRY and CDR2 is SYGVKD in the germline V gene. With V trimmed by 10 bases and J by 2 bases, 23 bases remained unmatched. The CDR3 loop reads CASSLDPQPRTGAGNTIYF. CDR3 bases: TGTGCCAGCAGCTTAGATCCGCAGCCCAGAACAGGGGCTGGAAACACCATATATTTT.

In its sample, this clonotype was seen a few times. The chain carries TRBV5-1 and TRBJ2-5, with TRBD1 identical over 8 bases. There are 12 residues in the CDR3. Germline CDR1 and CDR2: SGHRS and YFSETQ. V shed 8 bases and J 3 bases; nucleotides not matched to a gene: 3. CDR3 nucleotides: TGCGCCAGGGACAGGGAGAAAGAGACCCAGTACTTC. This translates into CARDREKETQYF.

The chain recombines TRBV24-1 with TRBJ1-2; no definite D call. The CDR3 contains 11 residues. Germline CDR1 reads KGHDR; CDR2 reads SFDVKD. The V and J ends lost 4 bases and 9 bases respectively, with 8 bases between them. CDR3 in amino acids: CATSELGSYTF. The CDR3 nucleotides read TGTGCCACCAGTGAGCTGGGAAGCTACACCTTC.

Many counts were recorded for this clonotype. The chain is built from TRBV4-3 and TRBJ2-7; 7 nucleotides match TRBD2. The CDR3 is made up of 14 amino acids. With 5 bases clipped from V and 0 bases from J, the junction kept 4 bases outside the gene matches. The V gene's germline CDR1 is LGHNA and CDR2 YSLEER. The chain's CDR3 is CASSSSGVSYEQYF. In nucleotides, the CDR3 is TGCGCCAGCAGCTCAAGCGGGGTCTCCTACGAGCAGTACTTC.

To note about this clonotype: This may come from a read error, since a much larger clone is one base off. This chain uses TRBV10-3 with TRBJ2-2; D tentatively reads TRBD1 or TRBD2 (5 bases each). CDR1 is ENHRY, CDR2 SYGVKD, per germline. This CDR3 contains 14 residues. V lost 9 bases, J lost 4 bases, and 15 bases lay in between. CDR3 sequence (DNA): TGTGCCATTACAGGACGGGAAGCCACCGGGGAGCTGTTTTTT. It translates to CAITGREATGELFF.

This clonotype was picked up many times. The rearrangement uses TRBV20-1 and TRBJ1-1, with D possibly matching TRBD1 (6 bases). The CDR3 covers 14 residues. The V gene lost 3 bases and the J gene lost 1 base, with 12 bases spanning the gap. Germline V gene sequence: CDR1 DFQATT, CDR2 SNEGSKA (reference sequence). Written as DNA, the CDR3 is TGCAGTGCTAGGCTTGGGGGCACGAACACTGAAGCTTTCTTT. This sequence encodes CSARLGGTNTEAFF.

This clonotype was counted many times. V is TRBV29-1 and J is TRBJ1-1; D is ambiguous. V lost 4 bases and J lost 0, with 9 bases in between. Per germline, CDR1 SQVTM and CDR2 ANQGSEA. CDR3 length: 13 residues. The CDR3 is CSVGPRMNTEAFF. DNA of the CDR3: TGCAGCGTTGGTCCGCGGATGAACACTGAAGCTTTCTTT.

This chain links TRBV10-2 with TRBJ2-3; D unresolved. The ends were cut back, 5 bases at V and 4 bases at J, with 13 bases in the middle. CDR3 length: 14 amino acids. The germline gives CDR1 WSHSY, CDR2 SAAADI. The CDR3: CASSPPPRADTQYF. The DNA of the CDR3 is TGCGCCAGCAGTCCTCCCCCCAGAGCAGATACGCAGTATTTT.

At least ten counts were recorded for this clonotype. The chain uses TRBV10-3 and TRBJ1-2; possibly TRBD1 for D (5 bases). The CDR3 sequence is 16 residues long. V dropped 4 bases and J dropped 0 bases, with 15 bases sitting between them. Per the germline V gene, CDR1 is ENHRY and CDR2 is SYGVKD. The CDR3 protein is CAISVDRDRANYGYTF. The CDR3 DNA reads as TGTGCCATCAGTGTTGATAGGGACCGTGCTAACTATGGCTACACCTTC.